This TCR beta chain was identified during a study of PD-L1 blockade in urothelial cancer (dated by TCRdb to 2015 to 2018). About the full investigation: Therapy was started in the mid-2010s for all patients, and atezolizumab 1,200 mg was administered intravenously every 3 weeks. TCR sequencing covered pretreatment tumor samples and matched, serially collected peripheral blood taken before and after atezolizumab treatment. Blood samples yielded a median of around 140,000 T cells and around 80,000 unique TCRs, with median clonality roughly 0.082. Whole exome sequencing and RNA sequencing of pretreatment tumors were performed alongside TCR sequencing in the same patients. An exploratory multi-omic analysis was conducted of the somatic, immune and clinical correlates of response to PD-L1 blockade with atezolizumab in urothelial cancer. Twenty-nine patients had pretreatment blood TCR-seq, roughly 24 had at least one posttreatment blood collection, and roughly 24 had tumor TCR-seq. Roughly 9 patients reached durable clinical benefit, while 15 to 20 patients did not. Patients had an ECOG performance status of 0 or 1 and had received between 0 and 3 prior chemotherapy regimens. About 90% of the roughly 29 patients were identified as males with urothelial cancer of bladder origin, and a prior smoking history was reported by 18 of 29 patients. Blood samples were analyzed at two time points: 3 weeks after treatment start (second dose) and 6 weeks after treatment start. Durable clinical benefit meant progression-free survival longer than 6 months, and TCR features were also tested against progression-free and overall survival.

V is cut back by 4 bases and J by 6 bases, with 10 bases in the junction unmatched. The germline V gene provides CDR1 SGDLS and CDR2 YYNGEE. From the cysteine through the phenylalanine, the CDR3 covers 14 amino acids. Only CDR3 DNA is held: 42 bases, read in frame from base 1. As regards this clone: It has no known antigen specificity. Base quality data are lacking; no much larger clone is found one base away.

The time point label for this specimen denotes: pretreatment peripheral blood. A cohort of around 29 patients with locally advanced or metastatic urothelial carcinoma, treated at Memorial Sloan Kettering on a trial protocol, was included. Peripheral blood mononuclear cells were collected pretreatment and during treatment, with between 1 and 8 total time points per patient. The Qiagen DNeasy Blood extraction kit was used to purify genomic DNA from total PBMCs and tumor samples. PBMCs were collected pretreatment and during treatment, and were isolated and stored as previously described. The study at large found these results: Greater expansion of tumor-associated TCR clones in peripheral blood 3 weeks after the start of treatment was observed in patients with durable benefit (n ≈ 24, p = 0.022). Improved progression-free and overall survival was found to be associated with pretreatment peripheral blood TCR clonality below the median. Because the sample size was small (n ≈ 27) and many exploratory analyses were performed, the results are intended to be hypothesis-generating.

Synthetic TCR analog templates were spiked into each PCR to estimate absolute template abundance from read counts. The immunoSEQ assay used bias-controlled V and J gene primers to amplify TCRbeta CDR3 regions from genomic DNA. Sequencing of rearranged TCRbeta segments was done at approximately 20X coverage. Under the source paper's analysis protocol: Sequencing errors were corrected by clustering, and CDR3s were annotated against IMGT so that V, D and J genes could be assigned. Downstream analyses used only productive TCRbeta rearrangements, leaving out any out-of-frame or stop-codon sequences. To compute clonality, Shannon entropy was normalized by the log of the number of unique productive sequences and then subtracted from one. Clones differing between time points or between blood and tumor were identified using Fisher's exact test with Benjamini-Hochberg correction, with an adjusted p below 0.01 applied as the threshold. The table comes from immuneACCESS by way of TCRdb, which keeps in-frame sequences with V and J called. Part of the clones is missing from these tables; in studies checked, under half for an unresolved V gene and the rest for unknown reasons. V and J calls and clone size come straight from that table; D and trimming were deduced from the DNA. The sample records 130,000 or so clones, 84% of which are singletons. Jointly, the top ten make up 3.2% of the sample.

This specimen consisted of PBMCs, obtained around atezolizumab (anti-PD-L1) treatment. The TCR was taken from a man aged 50 or older with urothelial cancer. Rearrangement joined TRBV9 to TRBJ2-7, with 7 central nucleotides matching TRBD1. CDR3 region: CASSPGQAPFEQYF. Read as DNA, the sequence is TGTGCCAGCAGCCCCGGACAGGCCCCCTTCGAGCAGTACTTC. With the rest looked up from the reference TRBV9 and TRBJ2-7 genes rather than sequenced, the full variable domain is DSGVTQTPKHLITATGQRVTLRCSPRSGDLSVYWYQQSLDQGLQFLIQYYNGEERAKGNILERFSAQQFPDLHSELNLSSLELGDSALYFCASSPGQAPFEQYFGPGTRLTVT.